The TCR beta chain under discussion was sequenced for a study of shared clonotypes between healthy human individuals. Study findings and constraints: For naive CD4 cells, 4.5% to 6.5% of clonotypes were shared across a handful of donors.

On this clone itself: Its target is unknown.

The authors split each subset's genomic DNA evenly across several immunoSEQ plates. Some clones are missing from TCRdb's copy, which holds only in-frame ones; the method was immunoSEQ multiplex PCR. The sample includes 300,000 to 400,000 clones, about nine tenths of them seen just once. V lost 6 bases and J 5 bases, leaving 17 bases between the germline ends. The CDR3 runs 15 residues. Germline-derived CDR1 and CDR2 are MNHEY and SMNVEV (reference sequence). Sequencing input: memory CD8+ T cells sorted from blood. Described subset: CD45RO+ cells pooled with CCR7-negative TemRA cells. The chain employs TRBV27 and TRBJ2-1; no definite D call. The receptor comes from a young man in good health. The CDR3 here is CASSPVVGLHNEQFF. CDR3 nucleotides: TGTGCCAGCAGCCCGGTAGTCGGGCTCCACAATGAGCAGTTCTTC.